This is a list of T cell receptor beta chains from one sample in a study of regulatory T cells in long-lasting Graves disease. TCRdb processed the multiplex PCR reads anew with MiXCR; each CDR3 protein has one entry. This table has roughly 490,000 distinct CDR3 sequences, about 20% appearing once. Sequencing was performed on peripheral blood mononuclear cells (PBMCs), taken when the disease was refractory, from a patient treated with antithyroid drugs. These receptor sequences come from a female donor with Graves disease. The CDR3 runs from the conserved cysteine through the conserved F or W.

j_call v_call cdr3_aa
TRBJ2-5 TRBV10-3 CAISEKSGSWQETQYF
TRBJ2-5 TRBV6-5 CASSYLIQETQYF
TRBJ2-5 TRBV20-1 CSASWGGIQYF
TRBJ2-2 TRBV5-1 CASSQGRSGELFF
TRBJ1-6 TRBV20-1 CSARDTRRAPLHF
TRBJ2-1 TRBV7-2 CASSKEGGLAGSSYNEQFF
TRBJ2-7 TRBV28 CASSSPEDRGEQYF
TRBJ1-5 TRBV2 CASRLRTGGDQPQHF
TRBJ2-5 TRBV27 CASSLSRLAYETQYF
TRBJ2-1 TRBV29-1 CSYSWGTGGRNEQFF
TRBJ2-6 TRBV29-1 CSVDGGRSGANVLTF
TRBJ2-5 TRBV3-1 CASSQFPLGSETQYF
TRBJ1-2 TRBV9 CASSAPGTGGDYGYTF
TRBJ2-4 TRBV6-1 CASRRTGARNIQYF
TRBJ1-3 TRBV11-2 CASSLQAHSGNTIYF
TRBJ2-5 TRBV14 CASSQDAQETQYF
TRBJ1-4 TRBV12-3/TRBV12-4 CASSPGPLNEKLFF
TRBJ1-4 TRBV5-6 CASSLAGVGNEKLFF
TRBJ1-1 TRBV28 CASSTGTGNTEAFF
TRBJ2-3 TRBV6-1 CASKSRLTDTQYF
TRBJ2-5 TRBV2 CASSERGLAGAPGRVTQYF
TRBJ2-5 TRBV5-1 CASSLVAEQETQYF
TRBJ2-3 TRBV2 CASSERPDTQYF
TRBJ2-3 TRBV7-8 CASSLEGFRQYF
TRBJ1-1 TRBV29-1 CSVGGGVNTEAFF
TRBJ1-1 TRBV29-1 CSVGADKNTEASF
TRBJ1-1 TRBV2 CASRGEGNTEAFF
TRBJ1-1 TRBV11-2 CASSPSHGGSRAEAFF
TRBJ2-6 TRBV6-1 CASRLSGLKSGANVLTF
TRBJ2-4 TRBV7-2 CASSLNSGVAKNIQYF
TRBJ2-7 TRBV20-1 CSAWDRRSDEQYF
TRBJ2-7 TRBV7-6 CASSRRTGLGEQYF
TRBJ2-3 TRBV12-3/TRBV12-4 CASIDRQGSDTQYF
TRBJ1-2 TRBV12-5 CASGLVPIYYGYTF
TRBJ1-1 TRBV7-9 CASSPPRVRDLIEAFF
TRBJ1-5 TRBV12-3/TRBV12-4 CASTLGDVQPQHF
TRBJ1-2 TRBV11-3 CASSRTTRGGYGYTF
TRBJ1-1 TRBV25-1 CASSEYVPGAEAFF
TRBJ1-4 TRBV11-2 CASSLLPDSLNEKLFF
TRBJ2-5 TRBV30 CAWTWATQETQYF